These 18 T cell receptor beta chains were sequenced from one sample in a study of spatial heterogeneity in lung cancer. Time point specified: blood at routine non-recurrence follow-up after resection. TCRdb reprocessed the 5' RACE reads with MiXCR, giving one entry per CDR3 protein. The data contain 72,000 or so distinct CDR3 sequences, approximately 8.9% of them singletons. This material consisted of PBMCs, taken at follow-up. The receptors originated from a female donor with early-stage non-small cell lung cancer.

Many counts were recorded for this clonotype. The rearrangement joins TRBV18 to TRBJ2-3; D is uncertain. Trimming removed 2 bases from V and 4 bases from J, with 13 bases in between. CDR3 size: 15 residues. Germline CDR1 is KGHSH and CDR2 is LQKENI. In nucleotides, the CDR3 is TGTGCCAGCTCACCAGGGCAGGTGGGTTCAGATACGCAGTATTTT. It codes for CASSPGQVGSDTQYF.

The table lists this clonotype with a few counts. The gene calls are TRBV19 and TRBJ2-5, with no clear D. This CDR3 has 15 amino acids. Germline CDR1 LNHDA, CDR2 SQIVND (reference sequence). Trimming removed 1 base at V and 4 bases at J, with 13 bases between. The chain's CDR3 is CASSIVGRSRETQYF. In DNA, the CDR3 is TGTGCCAGTAGTATAGTTGGCAGAAGTAGAGAGACCCAGTACTTC.

The J gene is TRBJ2-7, the V gene TRBV19, with 7 bases that match TRBD1. The CDR3 contains 14 residues. Germline assignment: CDR1 LNHDA and CDR2 SQIVND (reference sequence). Trimming at V came to 5 bases and at J to 0 bases, leaving 4 bases not matched to a gene. CDR3 bases: TGTGCCAGTAGTTGGGACAGTAGCTCCTACGAGCAGTACTTC. Its protein is CASSWDSSSYEQYF.

Ten or more counts support this clonotype. This chain uses TRBV3-1 with TRBJ2-7; 9 nucleotides match TRBD1. Per germline, CDR1 LGHDT and CDR2 YNNKEL (reference sequence). Unmatched junction bases numbered 0, after V lost 0 bases and J lost 6 bases. The CDR3 consists of 13 residues. CDR3 loop: CASSQETGGEQYF. The CDR3 nucleotides are TGTGCCAGCAGCCAAGAGACAGGGGGCGAGCAGTACTTC.

This clonotype was recorded many times. The chain carries TRBV28 and TRBJ2-7, with 9 bases lining up with TRBD1. The trim removed 6 bases at V and 3 bases at J, leaving 6 bases unmatched. The CDR3 totals 14 residues. Germline loops: CDR1 MDHEN, CDR2 SYDVKM. The CDR3 DNA sequence: TGTGCCAGCAGGGGAACGACAGGGGGCTACGAGCAGTACTTC. Protein sequence: CASRGTTGGYEQYF.

This clonotype was observed at least ten times. The chain carries TRBV27 and TRBJ2-1; D call uncertain. The length of the CDR3 is 11 residues. V was trimmed by 8 bases and J by 5 bases, leaving 7 bases between them. CDR1 is MNHEY, CDR2 SMNVEV, per germline (reference sequence). This CDR3 reads CASSKDNEQFF. The CDR3 DNA sequence: TGTGCCAGCTCTAAAGACAATGAGCAGTTCTTC.

This clonotype occurred many times. The rearrangement joins TRBV6-2 or TRBV6-3 to TRBJ2-3, with D uncertain. There are 13 residues in the CDR3. The V end lost 3 bases, the J end lost 0 bases, and 4 bases lay between the germline ends. CDR1 is MNHEY and CDR2 is SVGEGT in the germline V gene. The CDR3 coding sequence is TGTGCCAGCAGTTATCGTAGCACAGATACGCAGTATTTT. It codes for CASSYRSTDTQYF.

This clonotype was counted many times. The chain carries TRBV11-2 and TRBJ2-2; TRBD2 aligns across 9 bases. CDR1 SGHAT and CDR2 FQNNGV come from the germline V gene. Trimming took 5 bases from V and 6 from J; bases not matched to a gene: 13. The CDR3 totals 17 residues. DNA for the CDR3: TGTGCCAGCAGCCGGAGGACGGGGACTAGCTTTCCCGGGGAGCTGTTTTTT. Amino acid sequence: CASSRRTGTSFPGELFF.

This chain joins TRBV7-8 and TRBJ2-3; 8 nucleotides agree with TRBD2. This CDR3 is built from 19 residues. The V gene end was trimmed by 5 bases and the J gene end by 1 base; junction bases not matched to a gene: 17. The germline gives CDR1 SGHVS, CDR2 FQNEAQ. The CDR3 DNA sequence: TGTGCCAGCAGCCCAGGTAGAGCGGGAGATCGCGTTCGCACAGATACGCAGTATTTT. It encodes CASSPGRAGDRVRTDTQYF.

This clonotype showed up just a few times. This could be a read error, since a much larger clone is one nucleotide away. The chain links TRBV5-1 to TRBJ2-3; no clear D gene. The V end was cut by 3 bases, the J end by 2 bases, with 4 bases between. The CDR3 covers 12 residues. The germline gives CDR1 SGHRS, CDR2 YFSETQ. CDR3 DNA sequence: TGCGCCAGCAGCTGGACCACAGATACGCAGTATTTT. It specifies CASSWTTDTQYF.

V and J are TRBV5-6 and TRBJ1-5, with 8 nucleotides matching TRBD1. This CDR3 is 14 amino acids long. Germline V CDR1 and CDR2: SGHDT, YYEEEE. Unmatched junction bases numbered 9, after V lost 7 bases and J lost 6 bases. CDR3 coding DNA: TGTGCCAGCCGCTCCGGACAGGGCGGTCAGCCCCAGCATTTT. It yields the protein CASRSGQGGQPQHF.

The rearrangement links TRBV11-1 to TRBJ2-2; D unclear. Trimming removed 4 bases from V and 7 bases from J, with 10 bases in between. The germline CDR1 and CDR2 sequences are SGHAT and FQDESV (reference sequence). The CDR3 runs to 13 residues. The CDR3, as DNA: TGTGCCAGCAGCTCGACACGAGGCGGGGAGCTGTTTTTT. It encodes CASSSTRGGELFF.

This clonotype was recorded many times. DNA for the CDR3: TGTGCCAGCAGCTCTCGGAGGGCAGGGGAACGCACAGATACGCAGTATTTT. This gives the protein CASSSRRAGERTDTQYF. The J gene is TRBJ2-3, the V gene TRBV11-2, with D possibly called TRBD1 or TRBD2 (6 bases each). V was clipped by 4 bases and J by 1 base, with 18 bases between them. Germline values: CDR1 SGHAT, CDR2 FQNNGV. The CDR3 has 17 amino acids.

This clonotype was seen only a few times. This chain connects TRBV5-1 to TRBJ1-1; no clear D. Germline CDR1 is SGHRS and CDR2 is YFSETQ. The V end was cut by 1 base, the J end by 4 bases, with 8 bases between. The CDR3 is made up of 13 amino acids. Here the CDR3 reads CASSLQGPTEAFF. CDR3 nucleotides: TGCGCCAGCAGCTTGCAAGGGCCCACTGAAGCTTTCTTT.

This clonotype was counted between two and nine times. CDR3 DNA: TGTGCCACCAGCAGACAGGGGAACACTGAAGCTTTCTTT. Its protein is CATSRQGNTEAFF. The chain employs TRBV15 and TRBJ1-1, with D perhaps matching TRBD1 (5 bases). CDR3 length: 13 amino acids. Germline V lookup: CDR1 LNHNV, CDR2 YYDKDF (reference sequence). Trimming took 2 bases from V and 1 from J, leaving 5 bases between them.

This clonotype was seen at least ten times. The chain joins TRBV4-1 to TRBJ1-3; maybe TRBD1 (5 bases). The germline V and J ends were trimmed by 4 bases and 2 bases, with 12 bases remaining between them. Per the germline V gene, CDR1 is MGHRA and CDR2 is YSYEKL. This CDR3 comprises 15 residues. CDR3 sequence reads: CASSRNDRPGNTIYF. CDR3 sequence (DNA): TGCGCCAGCAGCCGGAATGACAGACCTGGAAACACCATATATTTT.

This chain connects TRBV5-1 to TRBJ2-1; D may be TRBD2 (6 bases). CDR1 SGHRS and CDR2 YFSETQ come from the germline V gene. This CDR3 is 13 amino acids long. V lost 3 bases and J lost 7, with 11 bases in between. CDR3 sequence reads: CASSSGVGNEQFF. The DNA of the CDR3 is TGCGCCAGCAGCTCGGGAGTCGGGAATGAGCAGTTCTTC.

This clonotype showed up many times. The V gene is TRBV5-1, the J gene TRBJ2-1; D is unresolved. The V gene's germline CDR1 is SGHRS and CDR2 YFSETQ. Trimming left V 4 bases short and J 6 bases short, with 14 bases between. This CDR3 comprises 14 residues. The CDR3 DNA reads TGCGCCAGCAGCCTTGAGGTAGACGCCAATGAGCAGTTCTTC. It is translated as CASSLEVDANEQFF.